The clone carrying this T cell receptor beta chain was recorded many times. Time point here: newly diagnosed GD, antithyroid drugs for less than 3 months. RNA isolated from PBMCs was used to make the TCR library. These data come from a study of regulatory T cells in long-lasting Graves disease. CDR3 regions were amplified by Arm-PCR using iRepertoire HTBI primers to build TCR beta libraries. MiXCR, run by TCRdb on the multiplex PCR reads, gives a single entry per CDR3 protein. The sample lists fewer than 550,000 distinct CDR3 sequences; about 15% were seen once. These data also featured in a second study, about T cells in Graves' hyperthyroidism and ophthalmopathy.

The source was peripheral blood mononuclear cells (PBMCs), collected at new diagnosis, from a patient treated with antithyroid drugs. This TCR came from a woman between 18 and 30 years old with Graves disease.

The CDR3 spells CASSRDRPSEQYF. In DNA, the CDR3 is TGTGCCAGCAGCCGGGACAGGCCGTCCGAGCAGTACTTC. V and J are TRBV6-1 and TRBJ2-7; 8 bases fit TRBD1. V shed 6 bases, J shed 6 bases, and the junction held 7 bases outside the gene matches. Germline CDR1 and CDR2: MNHNS and SASEGT. This CDR3 has 13 amino acids.